This T cell receptor (beta chain) was recorded in a study of shared clonotypes between healthy human individuals. Overall study: The donor group consisted of two women and a few men, aged 18 to 49. There were three CD4 naive, three CD4 memory, two CD8 naive and one CD8 memory plates per donor. Regarding the study as a whole: All-four-donor shared clonotypes had higher generation probabilities than non-shared clonotypes did. In general, naive subsets displayed greater estimated richness than memory subsets did.

Only in-frame clones appear in the TCRdb table, and some are missing; sequencing was by immunoSEQ multiplex PCR. The repertoire consists of over 750,000 clones, with 96% occurring once and the leading ten covering roughly 0.23%. The CDR3 sequence is 16 residues long. The V end lost 3 bases, the J end lost 3 bases, and 14 bases lay between the germline ends. Looked up from germline, CDR1 is MNHEY and CDR2 is SMNVEV (reference sequence). Points on this clone: The antigen is not known.

Naive CD8 cells lacked CD45RO and underwent positive selection for CCR7, leaving out terminally differentiated effector memory CD45RA+ cells. The chain recombines TRBV27 with TRBJ2-2, with D tentatively TRBD1 (6 bases). This clonotype originated in a man aged 25 to 40 in good health. Sequencing was performed on naive CD8+ T cells sorted from blood. The CDR3: CASSFRWGPDTGELFF. The CDR3 nucleotides are TGTGCCAGCAGTTTTAGGTGGGGGCCCGACACCGGGGAGCTGTTTTTT.